This T cell receptor (beta chain) was obtained from a study of T-cell memory formation after mild COVID-19. Trimming took 2 bases from V and 3 from J, leaving 7 bases between them. Germline V gene lookup returns CDR1 GTSNPN and CDR2 SVGIG (reference sequence). CDR3 length: 12 amino acids. TCRdb ran MiXCR on the 5' RACE reads and lists one entry per CDR3 protein. The sample has around 310,000 distinct CDR3 sequences; 13% to 15% are singletons. The receptor was derived from a man younger than 30 who had mild COVID-19 (a few samples of this study predate the infection). Cell type and time point are not known. The chain has TRBV30 and TRBJ1-1, with D perhaps matching TRBD1 (5 bases). Sequenced: PBMCs or a T cell subset sorted from them (not recorded which). The CDR3 sequence is CAWSLGDTEAFF. The CDR3 nucleotides are TGTGCCTGGAGTCTGGGGGACACTGAAGCTTTCTTT.